This T cell receptor beta chain was identified during a study of T cells after yellow fever vaccination. Deletions cut 3 bases from V and 4 bases from J, with 12 bases between. The CDR3 consists of 15 residues. CDR1 and CDR2 (germline): SEHNR, FQNEAQ (reference sequence). TCRdb fed the 5' RACE reads into MiXCR, producing one record per CDR3 protein. The repertoire holds 450,000 to 550,000 distinct CDR3 sequences, with approximately 21% as singletons. This chain uses TRBV7-9 with TRBJ2-2; no clear D gene. This sequence was found in a man aged 30 to 39 who received the YFV17D yellow fever vaccine. Sample: PBMCs, taken 15 days after the yellow fever booster vaccination. CDR3 sequence reads: CASSFRLIGTGELFF. CDR3 DNA sequence: TGTGCCAGCAGCTTTCGACTGATAGGCACCGGGGAGCTGTTTTTT. Complete variable domain (other parts from reference TRBV7-9 and TRBJ2-2): DTGVSQNPRHKITKRGQNVTFRCDPISEHNRLYWYRQTLGQGPEFLTYFQNEAQLEKSRLLSDRFSAERPKGSFSTLEIQRTEQGDSAMYLCASSFRLIGTGELFFGEGSRLTVL.